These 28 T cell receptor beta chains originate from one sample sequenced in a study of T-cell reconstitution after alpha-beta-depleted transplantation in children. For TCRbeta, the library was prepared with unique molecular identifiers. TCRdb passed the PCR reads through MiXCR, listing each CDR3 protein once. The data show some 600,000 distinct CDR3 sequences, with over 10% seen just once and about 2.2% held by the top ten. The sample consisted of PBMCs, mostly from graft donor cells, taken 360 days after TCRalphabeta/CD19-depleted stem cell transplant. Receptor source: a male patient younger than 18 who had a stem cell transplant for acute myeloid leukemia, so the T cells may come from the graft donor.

CDR3 in DNA: TGTGCCAGCAGGTTACAGGGGCCCTATGGCTACACCTTC. Translation: CASRLQGPYGYTF. The chain employs TRBV28 and TRBJ1-2; 7 bases are shared with TRBD1. The germline V gene encodes CDR1 MDHEN and CDR2 SYDVKM. The trim removed 6 bases at V and 4 bases at J, leaving 5 bases unmatched. This CDR3 is built from 13 residues.

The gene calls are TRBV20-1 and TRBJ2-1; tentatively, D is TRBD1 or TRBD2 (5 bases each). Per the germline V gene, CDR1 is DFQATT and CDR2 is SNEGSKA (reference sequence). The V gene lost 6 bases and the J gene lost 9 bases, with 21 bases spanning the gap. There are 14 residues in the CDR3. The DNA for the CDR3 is TGCAGTGCCGACGGGACCCCTAACCGCGCTGAGCAGTTCTTC. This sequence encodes CSADGTPNRAEQFF.

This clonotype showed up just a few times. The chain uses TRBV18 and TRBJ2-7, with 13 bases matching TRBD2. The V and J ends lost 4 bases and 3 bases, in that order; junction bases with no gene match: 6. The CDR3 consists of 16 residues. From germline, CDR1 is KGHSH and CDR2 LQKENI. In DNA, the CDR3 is TGTGCCAGCTCACGATCCGGGACTAGCGGGATCTACGAGCAGTACTTC. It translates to CASSRSGTSGIYEQYF.

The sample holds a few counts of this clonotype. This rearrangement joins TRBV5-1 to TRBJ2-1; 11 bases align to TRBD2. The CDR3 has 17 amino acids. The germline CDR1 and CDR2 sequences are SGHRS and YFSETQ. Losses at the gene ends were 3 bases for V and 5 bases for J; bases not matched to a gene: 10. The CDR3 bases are TGCGCCAGCAGCTACAACCCTAGCGGGAGGTTCGACAATGAGCAGTTCTTC. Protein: CASSYNPSGRFDNEQFF.

The CDR3 DNA reads TGTGCCAGCAGTCCGGGGGTCAGGTTGAACACCGGGGAGCTGTTTTTT. It codes for CASSPGVRLNTGELFF. The rearrangement joins TRBV28 to TRBJ2-2, with a weak D call TRBD2 (6 bases). Deletions cut 5 bases from V and 1 base from J, with 14 bases between. The germline CDR1 and CDR2 sequences are MDHEN and SYDVKM. The CDR3 has 16 amino acids.

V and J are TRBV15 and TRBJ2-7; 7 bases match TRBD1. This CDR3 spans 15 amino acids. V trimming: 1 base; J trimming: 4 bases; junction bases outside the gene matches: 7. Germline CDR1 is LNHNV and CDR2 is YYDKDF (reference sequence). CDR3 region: CATSRVRGGGYEQYF. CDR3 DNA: TGTGCCACCAGCAGAGTCCGAGGGGGCGGGTACGAGCAGTACTTC.

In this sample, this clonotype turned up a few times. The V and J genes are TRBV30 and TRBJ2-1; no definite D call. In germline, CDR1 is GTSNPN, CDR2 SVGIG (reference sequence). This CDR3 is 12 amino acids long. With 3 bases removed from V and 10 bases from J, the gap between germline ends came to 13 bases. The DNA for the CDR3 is TGTGCCTGGAGCACGGGTCTCAGCGAGCAGTTCTTC. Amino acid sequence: CAWSTGLSEQFF. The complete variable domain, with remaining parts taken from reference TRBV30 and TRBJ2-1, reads SQTIHQWPATLVQPVGSPLSLECTVEGTSNPNLYWYRQAAGRGLQLLFYSVGIGQISSEVPQNLSASRPQDRQFILSSKKLLLSDSGFYLCAWSTGLSEQFFGPGTRLTVL.

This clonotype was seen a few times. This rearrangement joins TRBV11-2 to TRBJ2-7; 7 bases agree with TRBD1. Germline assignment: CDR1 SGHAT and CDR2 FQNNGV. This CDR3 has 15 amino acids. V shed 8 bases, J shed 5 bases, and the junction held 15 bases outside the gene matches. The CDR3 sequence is CASVLALGQQNEQYF. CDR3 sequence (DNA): TGTGCCAGCGTGTTGGCGCTGGGACAGCAAAACGAGCAGTACTTC.

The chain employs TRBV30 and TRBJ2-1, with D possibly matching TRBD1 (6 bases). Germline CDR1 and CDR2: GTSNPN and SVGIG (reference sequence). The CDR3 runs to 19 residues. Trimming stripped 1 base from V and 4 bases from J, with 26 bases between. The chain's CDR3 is CAWSEGPWTRMQGYNEQFF. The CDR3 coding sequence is TGTGCCTGGAGTGAGGGCCCCTGGACCAGGATGCAGGGGTACAATGAGCAGTTCTTC. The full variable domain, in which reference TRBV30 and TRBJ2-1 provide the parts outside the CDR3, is SQTIHQWPATLVQPVGSPLSLECTVEGTSNPNLYWYRQAAGRGLQLLFYSVGIGQISSEVPQNLSASRPQDRQFILSSKKLLLSDSGFYLCAWSEGPWTRMQGYNEQFFGPGTRLTVL.

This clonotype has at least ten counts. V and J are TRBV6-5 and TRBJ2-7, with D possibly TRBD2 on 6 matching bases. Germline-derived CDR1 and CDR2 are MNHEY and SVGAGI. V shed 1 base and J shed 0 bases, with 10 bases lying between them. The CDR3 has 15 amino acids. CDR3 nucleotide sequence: TGTGCCAGCAGTTACTTCGCGGGAAACTCCTACGAGCAGTACTTC. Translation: CASSYFAGNSYEQYF.

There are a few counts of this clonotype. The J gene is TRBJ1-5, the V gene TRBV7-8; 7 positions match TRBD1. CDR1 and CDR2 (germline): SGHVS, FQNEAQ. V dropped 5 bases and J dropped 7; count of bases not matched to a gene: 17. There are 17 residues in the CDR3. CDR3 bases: TGTGCCAGCAGCCTCTCGCGGACAGGCTCTTCCAAACAGCCCCAGCATTTT. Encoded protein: CASSLSRTGSSKQPQHF.

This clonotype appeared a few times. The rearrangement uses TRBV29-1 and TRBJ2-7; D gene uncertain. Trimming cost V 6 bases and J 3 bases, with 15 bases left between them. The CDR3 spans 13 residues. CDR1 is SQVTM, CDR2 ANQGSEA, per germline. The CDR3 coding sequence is TGCAGCGTCACGCATCTAGTAGGCTACGAGCAGTACTTC. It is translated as CSVTHLVGYEQYF.

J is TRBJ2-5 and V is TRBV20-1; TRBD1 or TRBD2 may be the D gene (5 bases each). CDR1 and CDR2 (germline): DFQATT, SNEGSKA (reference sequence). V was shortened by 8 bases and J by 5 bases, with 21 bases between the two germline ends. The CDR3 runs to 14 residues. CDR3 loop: CSPSGTLMGETQYF. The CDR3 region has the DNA TGCAGTCCGTCCGGGACCCTCATGGGGGAGACCCAGTACTTC.

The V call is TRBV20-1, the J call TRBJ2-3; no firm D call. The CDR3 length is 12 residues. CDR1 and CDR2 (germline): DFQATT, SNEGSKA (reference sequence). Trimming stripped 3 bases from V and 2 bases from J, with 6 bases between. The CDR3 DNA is TGCAGTGCTAGCAGGCTCACAGATACGCAGTATTTT. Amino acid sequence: CSASRLTDTQYF.

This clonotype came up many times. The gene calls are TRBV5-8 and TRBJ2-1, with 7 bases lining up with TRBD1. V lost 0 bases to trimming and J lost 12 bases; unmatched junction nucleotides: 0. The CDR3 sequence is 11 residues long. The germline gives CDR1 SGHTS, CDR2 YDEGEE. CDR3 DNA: TGTGCCAGCAGCTTGGACAGGGGGCAGTTCTTC. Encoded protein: CASSLDRGQFF. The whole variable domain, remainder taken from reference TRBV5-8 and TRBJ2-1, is EAGVTQSPTHLIKTRGQQATLRCSPISGHTSVYWYQQALGLGLQFLLWYDEGEERNRGNFPPRFSGRQFPNYSSELNVNALELEDSALYLCASSLDRGQFFGPGTRLTVL.

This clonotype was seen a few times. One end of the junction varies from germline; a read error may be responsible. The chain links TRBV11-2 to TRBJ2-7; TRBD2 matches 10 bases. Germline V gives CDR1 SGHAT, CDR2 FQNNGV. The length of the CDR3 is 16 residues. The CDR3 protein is CASSLEPSGSSYEQYF. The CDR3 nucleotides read TGTGCCAGCAGCCTAGAGCCTAGCGGGAGCTCCTACGAGCAGTACTTC.

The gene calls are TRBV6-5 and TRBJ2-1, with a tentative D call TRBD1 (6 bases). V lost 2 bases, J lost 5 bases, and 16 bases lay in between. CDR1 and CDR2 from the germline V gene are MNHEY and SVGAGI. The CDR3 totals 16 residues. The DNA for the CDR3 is TGTGCCAGCAGTTACGTCTACAGGGTCCTTAACAATGAGCAGTTCTTC. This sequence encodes CASSYVYRVLNNEQFF.

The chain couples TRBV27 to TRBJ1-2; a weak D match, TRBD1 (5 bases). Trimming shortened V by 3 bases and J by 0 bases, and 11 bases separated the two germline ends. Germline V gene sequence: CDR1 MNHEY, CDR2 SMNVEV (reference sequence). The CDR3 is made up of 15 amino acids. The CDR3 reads CASSFSGFANYGYTF. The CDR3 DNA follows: TGTGCCAGCAGTTTTTCAGGGTTCGCTAACTATGGCTACACCTTC.

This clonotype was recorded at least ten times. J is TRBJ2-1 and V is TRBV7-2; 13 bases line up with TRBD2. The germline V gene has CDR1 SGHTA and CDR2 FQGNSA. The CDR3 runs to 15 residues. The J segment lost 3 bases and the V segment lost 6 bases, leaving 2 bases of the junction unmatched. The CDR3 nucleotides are TGTGCCAGCAGGAGACTAGCGGGAGGCTACAATGAGCAGTTCTTC. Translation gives CASRRLAGGYNEQFF. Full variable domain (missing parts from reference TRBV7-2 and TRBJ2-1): GAGVSQSPSNKVTEKGKDVELRCDPISGHTALYWYRQSLGQGLEFLIYFQGNSAPDKSGLPSDRFSAERTGGSVSTLTIQRTQQEDSAVYLCASRRLAGGYNEQFFGPGTRLTVL.

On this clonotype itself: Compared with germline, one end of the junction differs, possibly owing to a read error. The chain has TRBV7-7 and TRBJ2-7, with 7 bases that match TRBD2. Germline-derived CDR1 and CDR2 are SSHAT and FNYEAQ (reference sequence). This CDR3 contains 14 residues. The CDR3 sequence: CASSLGGRGHEQYF. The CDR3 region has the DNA TGTGCTAGCAGCTTAGGCGGGAGAGGCCACGAGCAGTACTTC.

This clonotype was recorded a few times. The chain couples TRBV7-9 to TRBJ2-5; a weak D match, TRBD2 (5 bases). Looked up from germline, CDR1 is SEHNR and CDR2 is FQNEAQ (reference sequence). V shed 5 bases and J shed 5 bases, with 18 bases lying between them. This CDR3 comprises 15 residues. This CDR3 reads CASSPLVGDSETQYF. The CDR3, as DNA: TGTGCCAGCAGCCCACTAGTAGGAGATTCTGAGACCCAGTACTTC.

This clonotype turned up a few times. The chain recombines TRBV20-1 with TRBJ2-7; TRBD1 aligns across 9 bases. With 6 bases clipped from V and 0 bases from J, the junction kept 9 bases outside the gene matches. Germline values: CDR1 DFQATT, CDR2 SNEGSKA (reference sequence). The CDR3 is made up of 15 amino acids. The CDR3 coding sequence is TGCAGTGCAAGACAGGGGGTCTCCCTCTCCTACGAGCAGTACTTC. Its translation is CSARQGVSLSYEQYF.

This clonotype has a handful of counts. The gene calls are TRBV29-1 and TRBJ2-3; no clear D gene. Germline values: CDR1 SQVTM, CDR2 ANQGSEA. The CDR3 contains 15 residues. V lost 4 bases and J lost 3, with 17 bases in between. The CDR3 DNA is TGCAGCGTTGCGCGGTTGTCTCCTATTACAGATACGCAGTATTTT. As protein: CSVARLSPITDTQYF.

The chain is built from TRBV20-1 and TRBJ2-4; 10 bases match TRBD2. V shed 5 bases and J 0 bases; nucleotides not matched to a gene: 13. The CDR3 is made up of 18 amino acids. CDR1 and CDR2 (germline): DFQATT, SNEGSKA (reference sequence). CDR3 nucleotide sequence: TGCAGTGCTTTCCAACCGGGACTAGCGAGGGGAGCCAAAAACATTCAGTACTTC. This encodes CSAFQPGLARGAKNIQYF.

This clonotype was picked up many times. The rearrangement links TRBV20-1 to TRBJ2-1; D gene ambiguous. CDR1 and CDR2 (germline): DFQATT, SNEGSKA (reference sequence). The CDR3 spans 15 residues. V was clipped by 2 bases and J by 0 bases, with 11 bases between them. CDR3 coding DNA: TGCAGTGCTAGAAGACTTACTCCCTCCTACAATGAGCAGTTCTTC. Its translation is CSARRLTPSYNEQFF.

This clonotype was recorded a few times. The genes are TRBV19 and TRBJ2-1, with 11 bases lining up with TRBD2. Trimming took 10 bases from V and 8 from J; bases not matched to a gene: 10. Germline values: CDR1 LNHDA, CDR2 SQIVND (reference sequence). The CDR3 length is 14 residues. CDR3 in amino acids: CATNSASGRHEQFF. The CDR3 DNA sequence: TGTGCCACCAACTCGGCTAGCGGGAGGCATGAGCAGTTCTTC.

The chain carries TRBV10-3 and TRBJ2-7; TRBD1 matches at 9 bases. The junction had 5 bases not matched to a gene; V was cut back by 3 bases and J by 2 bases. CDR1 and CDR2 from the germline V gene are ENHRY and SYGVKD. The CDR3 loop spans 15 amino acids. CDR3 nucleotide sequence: TGTGCCATCAGTGATCGCGGACAGGGGACCTACGAGCAGTACTTC. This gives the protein CAISDRGQGTYEQYF.

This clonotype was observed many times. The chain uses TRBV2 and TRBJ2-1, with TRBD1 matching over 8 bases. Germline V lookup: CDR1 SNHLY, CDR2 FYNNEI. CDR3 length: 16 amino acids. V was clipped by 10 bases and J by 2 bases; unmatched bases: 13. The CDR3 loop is CATLPQTRGPYNEQFF. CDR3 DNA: TGTGCCACCCTCCCCCAGACCAGGGGGCCCTACAATGAGCAGTTCTTC.